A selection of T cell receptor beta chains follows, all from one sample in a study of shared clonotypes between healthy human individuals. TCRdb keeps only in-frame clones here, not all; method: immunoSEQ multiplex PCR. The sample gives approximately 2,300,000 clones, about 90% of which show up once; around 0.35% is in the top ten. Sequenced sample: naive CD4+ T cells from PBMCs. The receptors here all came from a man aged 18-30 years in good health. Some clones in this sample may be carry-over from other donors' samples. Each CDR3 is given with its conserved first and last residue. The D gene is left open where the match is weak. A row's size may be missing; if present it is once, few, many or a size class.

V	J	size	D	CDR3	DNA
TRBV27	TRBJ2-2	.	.	CASSLIRGTGELFF	TGTGCCAGCAGTTTAATCAGAGGAACCGGGGAGCTGTTTTTT
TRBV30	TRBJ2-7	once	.	CAWSVGGAYEQYF	TGTGCCTGGAGTGTAGGGGGGGCCTACGAGCAGTACTTC
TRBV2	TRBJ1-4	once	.	CASSGLPGGVEKLFF	TGTGCCAGCAGTGGGTTGCCCGGGGGCGTCGAAAAACTGTTTTTT
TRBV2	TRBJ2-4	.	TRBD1	CASSGQGAKNIQYF	TGTGCCAGCAGTGGACAGGGGGCCAAAAACATTCAGTACTTC
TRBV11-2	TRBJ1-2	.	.	CASSSTRTYPYGYTF	TGTGCCAGCAGCTCCACAAGGACCTACCCCTATGGCTACACCTTC
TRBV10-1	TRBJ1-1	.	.	CASSEIPVNTEAFF	TGCGCCAGCAGTGAGATTCCGGTGAACACTGAAGCTTTCTTT
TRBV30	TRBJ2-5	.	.	CAWSVLWISQETQYF	TGTGCCTGGAGTGTACTTTGGATTTCCCAAGAGACCCAGTACTTC
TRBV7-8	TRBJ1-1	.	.	CASSLDRRFMNTEAFF	TGTGCCAGCAGCTTAGACAGGAGATTTATGAACACTGAAGCTTTCTTT
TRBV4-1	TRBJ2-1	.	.	CASSRGVWGEQFF	TGCGCCAGCAGCCGGGGGGTGTGGGGTGAGCAGTTCTTC
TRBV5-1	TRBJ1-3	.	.	CASRQDGGSPGNTIYF	TGCGCCAGCAGGCAGGACGGAGGCAGCCCTGGAAACACCATATATTTT
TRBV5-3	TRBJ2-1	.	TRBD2	CARSLPGLAGVPSYNEQFF	TGTGCCAGAAGCCTCCCGGGACTAGCGGGAGTACCATCATACAATGAGCAGTTCTTC
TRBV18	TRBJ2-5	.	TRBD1	CASSPRVPGGEETQYF	TGTGCCAGCTCACCACGGGTACCAGGGGGAGAAGAGACCCAGTACTTC
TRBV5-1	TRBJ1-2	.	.	CASSQFVGGDGYTF	TGCGCCAGCAGTCAGTTTGTGGGGGGAGATGGCTACACCTTC
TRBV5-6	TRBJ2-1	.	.	CASSFRGNEQFF	TGTGCCAGCAGCTTCCGGGGTAATGAGCAGTTCTTC
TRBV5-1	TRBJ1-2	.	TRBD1	CASSLGLMGQNYGYTF	TGCGCCAGCAGCTTGGGACTTATGGGACAGAACTATGGCTACACCTTC
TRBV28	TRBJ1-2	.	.	CASSYPGIANYGYTF	TGTGCCAGCAGTTACCCAGGTATAGCTAACTATGGCTACACCTTC
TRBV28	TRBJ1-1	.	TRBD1	CASRTTGTGGAGTEAFF	TGTGCCAGCAGAACGACCGGGACAGGGGGCGCGGGCACTGAAGCTTTCTTT
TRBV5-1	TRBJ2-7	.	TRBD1	CASSWTGTGAYEQYF	TGCGCCAGCAGCTGGACCGGGACAGGGGCCTACGAGCAGTACTTC
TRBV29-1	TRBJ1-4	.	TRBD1	CSVARGDEKLFF	TGCAGCGTTGCCAGGGGGGACGAAAAACTGTTTTTT
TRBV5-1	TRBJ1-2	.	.	CASSLDGGSNGYTF	TGCGCCAGCAGCTTGGATGGGGGGTCTAATGGCTACACCTTC
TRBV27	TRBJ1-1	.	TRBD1	CASSLSWQGVNEAFF	TGTGCCAGCAGCCTATCGTGGCAGGGGGTTAATGAAGCTTTCTTT
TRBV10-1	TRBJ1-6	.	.	CASSEGAILPLHF	TGCGCCAGCAGTGAAGGGGCGATTTTGCCCCTCCACTTT
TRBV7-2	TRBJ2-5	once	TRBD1	CASSKTGEETQYF	TGTGCCAGCAGCAAAACAGGGGAGGAGACCCAGTACTTC
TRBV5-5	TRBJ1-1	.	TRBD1	CASSPRTGRDTEAFF	TGTGCCAGCAGCCCTCGGACAGGGAGGGACACTGAAGCTTTCTTT
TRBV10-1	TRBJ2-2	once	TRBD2	CASSPSGIGAGELFF	TGCGCCAGCAGTCCTAGCGGGATCGGCGCCGGGGAGCTGTTTTTT
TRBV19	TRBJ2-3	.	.	CASTRGGSTDTQYF	TGTGCCAGTACCAGGGGAGGTAGCACAGATACGCAGTATTTT
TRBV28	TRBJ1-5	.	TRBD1	CASSTGQGAYSNQPQHF	TGTGCCAGCAGTACCGGACAGGGGGCCTATAGCAATCAGCCCCAGCATTTT
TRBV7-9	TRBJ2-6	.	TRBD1	CASSPPLGQSGANVLTF	TGTGCCAGCAGCCCCCCTTTGGGACAGTCTGGGGCCAACGTCCTGACTTTC
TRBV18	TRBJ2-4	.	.	CASSPEVGVKNIQYF	TGTGCCAGCTCACCAGAGGTTGGGGTCAAAAACATTCAGTACTTC
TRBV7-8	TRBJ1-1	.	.	CASSQGTGGTEAFF	TGTGCCAGCAGCCAAGGGACGGGGGGCACTGAAGCTTTCTTT
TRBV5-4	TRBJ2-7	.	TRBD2	CASKDGLAGVFYEQYF	TGTGCCAGCAAGGACGGTCTAGCGGGAGTGTTCTACGAGCAGTACTTC